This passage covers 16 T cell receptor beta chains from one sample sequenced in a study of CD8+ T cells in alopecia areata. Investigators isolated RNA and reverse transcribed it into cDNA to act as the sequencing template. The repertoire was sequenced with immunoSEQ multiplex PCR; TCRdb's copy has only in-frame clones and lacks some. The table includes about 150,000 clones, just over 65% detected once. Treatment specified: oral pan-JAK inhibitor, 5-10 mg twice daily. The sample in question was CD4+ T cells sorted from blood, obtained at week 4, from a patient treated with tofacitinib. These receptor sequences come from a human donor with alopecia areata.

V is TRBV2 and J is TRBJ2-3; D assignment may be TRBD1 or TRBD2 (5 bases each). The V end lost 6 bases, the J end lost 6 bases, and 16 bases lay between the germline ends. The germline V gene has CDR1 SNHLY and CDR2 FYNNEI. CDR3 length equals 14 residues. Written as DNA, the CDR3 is TGTGCCAGCAGAGACCAAGACGGGGCGGATACGCAGTATTTT. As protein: CASRDQDGADTQYF.

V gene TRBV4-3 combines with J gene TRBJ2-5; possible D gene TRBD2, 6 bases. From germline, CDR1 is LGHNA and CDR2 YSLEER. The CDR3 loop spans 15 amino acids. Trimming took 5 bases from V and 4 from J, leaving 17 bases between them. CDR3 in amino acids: CASSTHKGLGETQYF. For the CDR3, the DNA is TGCGCCAGCAGCACCCACAAGGGACTGGGAGAGACCCAGTACTTC.

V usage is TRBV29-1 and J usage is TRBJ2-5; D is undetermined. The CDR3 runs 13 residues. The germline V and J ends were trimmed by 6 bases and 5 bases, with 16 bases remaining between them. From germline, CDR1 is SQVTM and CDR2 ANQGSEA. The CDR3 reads CSVLIPGGETQYF. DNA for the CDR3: TGCAGCGTCCTGATCCCCGGTGGGGAGACCCAGTACTTC.

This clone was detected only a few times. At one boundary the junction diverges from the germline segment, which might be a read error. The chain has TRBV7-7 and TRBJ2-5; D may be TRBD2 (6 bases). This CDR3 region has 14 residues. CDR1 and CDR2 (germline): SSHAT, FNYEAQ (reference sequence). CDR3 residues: CASSSGGVQETQYF. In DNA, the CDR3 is TGTGCTAGCAGCTCGGGCGGGGTACAAGAGACCCAGTACTTC.

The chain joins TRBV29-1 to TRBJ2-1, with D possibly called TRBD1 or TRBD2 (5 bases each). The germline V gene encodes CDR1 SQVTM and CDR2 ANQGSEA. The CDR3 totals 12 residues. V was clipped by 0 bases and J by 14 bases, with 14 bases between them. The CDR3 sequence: CSVEEGDLREFF. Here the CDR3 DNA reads TGCAGCGTTGAAGAGGGGGACCTAAGGGAGTTCTTC.

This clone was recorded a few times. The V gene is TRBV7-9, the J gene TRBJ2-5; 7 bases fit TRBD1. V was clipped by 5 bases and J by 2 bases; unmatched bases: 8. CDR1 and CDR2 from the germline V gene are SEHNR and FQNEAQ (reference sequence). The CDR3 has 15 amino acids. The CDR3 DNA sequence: TGTGCCAGCAGCAGCAACCAGGGGGTGCAAGAGACCCAGTACTTC. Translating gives CASSSNQGVQETQYF.

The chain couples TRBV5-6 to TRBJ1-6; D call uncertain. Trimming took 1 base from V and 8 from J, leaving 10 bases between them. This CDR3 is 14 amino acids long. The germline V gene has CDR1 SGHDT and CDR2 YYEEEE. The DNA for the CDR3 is TGTGCCAGCAGCTTGATGGCGAGGGATTCACCCCTCCACTTT. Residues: CASSLMARDSPLHF. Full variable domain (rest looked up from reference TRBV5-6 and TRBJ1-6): DAGVTQSPTHLIKTRGQQVTLRCSPKSGHDTVSWYQQALGQGPQFIFQYYEEEERQRGNFPDRFSGHQFPNYSSELNVNALLLGDSALYLCASSLMARDSPLHFGNGTRLTVT.

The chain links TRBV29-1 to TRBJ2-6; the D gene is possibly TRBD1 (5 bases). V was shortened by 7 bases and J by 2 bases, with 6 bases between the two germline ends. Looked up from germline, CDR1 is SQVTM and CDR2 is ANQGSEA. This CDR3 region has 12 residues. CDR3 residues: CSATAGANVLTF. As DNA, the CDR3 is TGCAGCGCGACAGCTGGGGCCAACGTCCTGACTTTC.

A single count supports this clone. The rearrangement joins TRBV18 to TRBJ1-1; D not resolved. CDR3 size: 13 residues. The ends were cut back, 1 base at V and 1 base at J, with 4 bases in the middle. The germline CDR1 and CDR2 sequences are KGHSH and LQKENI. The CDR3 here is CASSPLANTEAFF. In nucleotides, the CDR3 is TGTGCCAGCTCACCACTGGCGAACACTGAAGCTTTCTTT.

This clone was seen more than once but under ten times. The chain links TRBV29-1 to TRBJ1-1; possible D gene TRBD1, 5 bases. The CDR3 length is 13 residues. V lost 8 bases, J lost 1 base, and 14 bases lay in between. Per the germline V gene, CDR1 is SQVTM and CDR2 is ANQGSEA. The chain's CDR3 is CSMRAQANTEAFF. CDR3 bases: TGCAGCATGAGGGCACAGGCGAACACTGAAGCTTTCTTT.

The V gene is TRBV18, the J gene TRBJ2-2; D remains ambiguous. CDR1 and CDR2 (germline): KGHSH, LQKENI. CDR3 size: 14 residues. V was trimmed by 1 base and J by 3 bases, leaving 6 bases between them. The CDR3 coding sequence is TGTGCCAGCTCACCACAGGGCGACACCGGGGAGCTGTTTTTT. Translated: CASSPQGDTGELFF.

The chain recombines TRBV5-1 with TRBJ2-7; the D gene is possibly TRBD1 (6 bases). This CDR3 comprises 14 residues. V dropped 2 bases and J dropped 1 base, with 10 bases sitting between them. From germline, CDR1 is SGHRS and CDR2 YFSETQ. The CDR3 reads CASSLGQHSYEQYF. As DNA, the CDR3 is TGCGCCAGCAGCTTAGGACAGCATTCCTACGAGCAGTACTTC.

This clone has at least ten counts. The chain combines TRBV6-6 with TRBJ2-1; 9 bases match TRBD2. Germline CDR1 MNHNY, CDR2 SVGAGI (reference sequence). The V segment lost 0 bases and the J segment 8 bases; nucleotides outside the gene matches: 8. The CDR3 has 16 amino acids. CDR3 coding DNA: TGTGCCAGCAGTTACTCCCGGCGGGGGGGCTTCGATGAGCAGTTCTTC. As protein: CASSYSRRGGFDEQFF.

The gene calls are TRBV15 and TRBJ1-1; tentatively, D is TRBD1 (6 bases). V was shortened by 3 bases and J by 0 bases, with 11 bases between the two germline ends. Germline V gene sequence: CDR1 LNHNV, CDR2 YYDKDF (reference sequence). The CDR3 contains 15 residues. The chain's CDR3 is CATSRSGGLNTEAFF. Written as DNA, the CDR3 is TGTGCCACCAGCAGGAGCGGGGGCCTGAACACTGAAGCTTTCTTT. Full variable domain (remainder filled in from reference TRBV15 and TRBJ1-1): DAMVIQNPRYQVTQFGKPVTLSCSQTLNHNVMYWYQQKSSQAPKLLFHYYDKDFNNEADTPDNFQSRRPNTSFCFLDIRSPGLGDTAMYLCATSRSGGLNTEAFFGQGTRLTVV.

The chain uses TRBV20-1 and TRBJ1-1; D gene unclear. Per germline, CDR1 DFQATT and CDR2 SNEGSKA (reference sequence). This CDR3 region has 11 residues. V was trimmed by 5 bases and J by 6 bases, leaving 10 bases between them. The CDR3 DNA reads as TGCAGTGCTCCCGGTTTCCCTGAAGCTTTCTTT. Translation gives CSAPGFPEAFF.

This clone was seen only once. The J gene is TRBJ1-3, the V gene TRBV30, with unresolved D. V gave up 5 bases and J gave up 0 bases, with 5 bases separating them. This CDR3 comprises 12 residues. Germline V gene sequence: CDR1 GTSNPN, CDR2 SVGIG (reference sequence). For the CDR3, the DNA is TGTGCCTGGGGGATCTCTGGAAACACCATATATTTT. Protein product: CAWGISGNTIYF.